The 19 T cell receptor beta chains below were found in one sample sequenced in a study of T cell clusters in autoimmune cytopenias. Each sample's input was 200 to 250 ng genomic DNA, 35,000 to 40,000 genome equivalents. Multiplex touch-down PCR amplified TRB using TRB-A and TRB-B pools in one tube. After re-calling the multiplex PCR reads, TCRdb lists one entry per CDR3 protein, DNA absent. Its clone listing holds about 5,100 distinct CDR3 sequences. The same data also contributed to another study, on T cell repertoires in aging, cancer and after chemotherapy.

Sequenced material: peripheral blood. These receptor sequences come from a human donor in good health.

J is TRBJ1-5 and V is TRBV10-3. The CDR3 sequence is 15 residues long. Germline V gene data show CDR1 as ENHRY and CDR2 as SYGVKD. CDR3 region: CAISESWESNQPQHF.

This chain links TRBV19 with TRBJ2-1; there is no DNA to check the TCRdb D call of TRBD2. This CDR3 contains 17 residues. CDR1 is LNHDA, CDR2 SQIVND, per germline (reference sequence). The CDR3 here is CASKTGTSGWVYNEQFF.

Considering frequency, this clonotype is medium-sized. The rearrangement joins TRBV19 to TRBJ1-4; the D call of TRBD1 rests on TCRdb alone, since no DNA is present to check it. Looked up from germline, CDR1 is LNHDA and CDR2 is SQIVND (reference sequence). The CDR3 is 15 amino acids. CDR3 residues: CASSMLDSTNEKLFF. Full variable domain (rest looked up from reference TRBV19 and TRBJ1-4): DGGITQSPKYLFRKEGQNVTLSCEQNLNHDAMYWYRQDPGQGLRLIYYSQIVNDFQKGDIAEGYSVSREKKESFPLTVTSAQKNPTAFYLCASSMLDSTNEKLFFGSGTQLSVL.

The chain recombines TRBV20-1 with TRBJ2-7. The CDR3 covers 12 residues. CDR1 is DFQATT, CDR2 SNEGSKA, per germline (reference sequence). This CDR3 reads CSARALGNEQYF.

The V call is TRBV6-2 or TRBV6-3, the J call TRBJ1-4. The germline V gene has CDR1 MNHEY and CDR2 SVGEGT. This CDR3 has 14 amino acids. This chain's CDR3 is CASGPRGANEKLFF.

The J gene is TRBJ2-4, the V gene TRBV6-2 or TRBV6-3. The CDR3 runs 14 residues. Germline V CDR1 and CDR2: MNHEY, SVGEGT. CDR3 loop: CASRSTSAKNIQYF.

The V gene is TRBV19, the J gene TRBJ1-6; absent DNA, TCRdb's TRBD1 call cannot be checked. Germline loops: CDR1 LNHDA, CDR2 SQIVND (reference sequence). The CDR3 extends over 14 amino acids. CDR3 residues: CASSTDRRGSPLHF.

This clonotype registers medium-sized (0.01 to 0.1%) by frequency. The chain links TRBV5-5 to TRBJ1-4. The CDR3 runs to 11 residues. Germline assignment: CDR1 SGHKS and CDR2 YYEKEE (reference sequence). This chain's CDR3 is CASSAREKLFF.

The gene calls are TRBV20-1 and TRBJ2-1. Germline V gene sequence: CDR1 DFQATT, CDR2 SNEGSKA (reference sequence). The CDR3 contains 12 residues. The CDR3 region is CSATSYMHEQFF.

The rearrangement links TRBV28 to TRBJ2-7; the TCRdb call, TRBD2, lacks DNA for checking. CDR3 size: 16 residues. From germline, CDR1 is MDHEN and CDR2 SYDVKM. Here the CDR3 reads CASSSPGTSRPYEQYF.

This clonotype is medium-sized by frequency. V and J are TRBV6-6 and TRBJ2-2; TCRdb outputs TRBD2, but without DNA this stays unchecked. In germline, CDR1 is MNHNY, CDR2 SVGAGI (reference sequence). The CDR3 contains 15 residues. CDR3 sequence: CASTGTSGLPGELFF.

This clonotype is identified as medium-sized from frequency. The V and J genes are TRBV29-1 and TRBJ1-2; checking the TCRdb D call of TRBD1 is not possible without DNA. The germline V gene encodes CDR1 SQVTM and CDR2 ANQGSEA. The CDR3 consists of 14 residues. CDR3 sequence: CSVERNRGVYGYTF.

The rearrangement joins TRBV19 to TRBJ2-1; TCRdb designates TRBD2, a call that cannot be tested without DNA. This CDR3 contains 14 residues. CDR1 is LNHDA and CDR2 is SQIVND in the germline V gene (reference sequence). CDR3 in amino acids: CASRLSGGPNEQFF.

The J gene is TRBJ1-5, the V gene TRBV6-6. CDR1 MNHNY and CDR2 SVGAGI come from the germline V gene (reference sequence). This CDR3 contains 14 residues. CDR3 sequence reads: CASSYKASNQPQHF.

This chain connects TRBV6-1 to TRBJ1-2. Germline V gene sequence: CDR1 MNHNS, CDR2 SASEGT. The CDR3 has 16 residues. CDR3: CASSYQTTIGNYGYTF.

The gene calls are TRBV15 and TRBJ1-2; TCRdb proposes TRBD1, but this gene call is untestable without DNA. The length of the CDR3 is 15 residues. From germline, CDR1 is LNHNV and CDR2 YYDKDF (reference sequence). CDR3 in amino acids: CATSRDATGNYGYTF.

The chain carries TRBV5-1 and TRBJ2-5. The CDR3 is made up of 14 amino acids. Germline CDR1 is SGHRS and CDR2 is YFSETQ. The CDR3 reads CASSMGQPVETQYF.

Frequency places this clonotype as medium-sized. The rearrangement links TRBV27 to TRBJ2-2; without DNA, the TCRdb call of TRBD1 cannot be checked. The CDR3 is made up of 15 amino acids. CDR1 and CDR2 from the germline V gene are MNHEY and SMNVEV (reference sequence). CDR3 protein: CASSLGTGNTGELFF.

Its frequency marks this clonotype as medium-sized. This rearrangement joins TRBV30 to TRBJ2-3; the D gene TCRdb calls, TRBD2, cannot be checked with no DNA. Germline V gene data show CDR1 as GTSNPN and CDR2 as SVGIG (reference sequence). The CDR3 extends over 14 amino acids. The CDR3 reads CAWSGSGRVDTQYF.